This T cell receptor (beta chain) is drawn from a study of OX40 agonist ivuxolimab in advanced cancers. A note on this clone: Its specificity is unknown.

Germline values: CDR1 SGHTA, CDR2 FQGTGA. V dropped 1 base and J dropped 4; count of bases not matched to a gene: 7. This CDR3 has 16 amino acids. Only in-frame clones appear in the TCRdb table, and some are missing; sequencing was by immunoSEQ multiplex PCR. Of about 86,000 clones listed, around nine tenths are singletons. Blood samples were obtained at baseline, cycle 4 day 1, and cycle 7 day 1. Regarding the study as a whole: Among T cells, CD8+ cells averaged more expanded clones than CD4+ cells. Partial responders treated at 0.1-3.0 mg/kg exhibited clonal expansion among the lowest measured. Blood T cells, both CD4+ and CD8+, expanded clonally by week 6 at 0.1 to 3.0 mg/kg.

The chain uses TRBV7-3 and TRBJ2-5; 9 nucleotides align to TRBD2. This sequence originates from an adult with an advanced solid tumor such as melanoma, head and neck, liver or kidney cancer. The sequences come from CD4+ or CD8+ T cells sorted from blood, collected in a trial of the OX40 agonist ivuxolimab. The CDR3 coding sequence is TGTGCCAGCAGCTTAAAAGCGGGAGGCTTCGGAGAGACCCAGTACTTC. Translated: CASSLKAGGFGETQYF.